This passage covers 26 T cell receptor beta chains from one sample sequenced in a study of blood T cell repertoires in COVID-19. Sequencing used immunoSEQ multiplex PCR; TCRdb keeps in-frame clones, though not all of them. The repertoire holds 250,000 to 350,000 clones, with approximately 87% as singletons. Input material: peripheral blood. The receptors shown here come from a woman in her forties or fifties who had recovered from COVID-19.

CDR3 in amino acids: CASSSIDPGLAGDEQYF. The DNA for the CDR3 is TGCGCCAGCAGTTCCATTGATCCGGGACTAGCGGGAGACGAGCAGTACTTC. J is TRBJ2-7 and V is TRBV5-1; TRBD2 matches 14 bases. CDR3 length: 17 residues. Trimming removed 5 bases from V and 5 bases from J; junction bases left unmatched: 12. The V gene's germline CDR1 is SGHRS and CDR2 YFSETQ.

The genes are TRBV6-2 or TRBV6-3 and TRBJ2-7, with a possible D match to TRBD2 (5 bases). The CDR3 sequence is 17 residues long. Germline V gives CDR1 MNHEY, CDR2 SVGEGT. V was trimmed by 3 bases and J by 3 bases, leaving 21 bases between them. The CDR3 spells CASSYQSTGKWDYEQYF. The CDR3 DNA follows: TGTGCCAGCAGTTATCAATCCACGGGGAAGTGGGACTACGAGCAGTACTTC.

The CDR3 region is CASSNAGTGYNTIYF. The CDR3 coding sequence is TGTGCCAGCAGTAACGCCGGGACAGGGTACAACACCATATATTTT. The chain combines TRBV6-6 with TRBJ1-3; 9 bases line up with TRBD1. CDR1 MNHNY and CDR2 SVGAGI come from the germline V gene (reference sequence). The CDR3 contains 15 residues. With V trimmed by 5 bases and J by 7 bases, 9 bases remained unmatched.

The J gene is TRBJ2-7, the V gene TRBV7-9; 8 positions match TRBD2. This CDR3 contains 15 residues. Germline assignment: CDR1 SEHNR and CDR2 FQNEAQ (reference sequence). The ends lost 0 bases at V and 0 bases at J; junction bases unmatched: 1. The CDR3 here is CASSLASGSSYEQYF. DNA of the CDR3: TGTGCCAGCAGCTTAGCGAGCGGGAGCTCCTACGAGCAGTACTTC.

J is TRBJ2-5 and V is TRBV5-5; no definite D call. CDR3 length: 12 residues. CDR1 is SGHKS and CDR2 is YYEKEE in the germline V gene (reference sequence). Trimming removed 5 bases from V and 4 bases from J, with 9 bases in between. The CDR3 DNA follows: TGTGCCAGCAGTCTCGATAGAGAGACCCAGTACTTC. This codes for CASSLDRETQYF.

This chain links TRBV7-2 with TRBJ2-1; TRBD2 agrees at 11 bases. The germline CDR1 and CDR2 sequences are SGHTA and FQGNSA. V was pared by 0 bases and J by 8 bases, with 3 bases of the junction left unmatched. This CDR3 comprises 15 residues. The CDR3 reads CASSLALAGGDEQFF. As DNA, the CDR3 is TGTGCCAGCAGCTTAGCTCTAGCGGGGGGCGATGAGCAGTTCTTC.

This chain uses TRBV30 with TRBJ1-3; perhaps TRBD1 as D (5 bases). The CDR3 runs 15 residues. The V end was cut by 5 bases, the J end by 3 bases, with 17 bases between. CDR1 is GTSNPN, CDR2 SVGIG, per germline (reference sequence). CDR3 DNA: TGTGCCTGGTTCGTCCCGGGACTGAGTGGAAACACCATATATTTT. Amino acids: CAWFVPGLSGNTIYF.

The chain carries TRBV7-2 and TRBJ2-2, with 11 bases matching TRBD2. CDR1 SGHTA and CDR2 FQGNSA come from the germline V gene. The CDR3 has 18 residues. V shed 3 bases, J shed 0 bases, and the junction held 6 bases outside the gene matches. In DNA form, the CDR3 reads TGTGCCAGCAGCTTGGGGAGACTAGCGGGATCGAACACCGGGGAGCTGTTTTTT. Translation gives CASSLGRLAGSNTGELFF. The full variable domain, completed using reference TRBV7-2 and TRBJ2-2, is GAGVSQSPSNKVTEKGKDVELRCDPISGHTALYWYRQSLGQGLEFLIYFQGNSAPDKSGLPSDRFSAERTGGSVSTLTIQRTQQEDSAVYLCASSLGRLAGSNTGELFFGEGSRLTVL.

The V call is TRBV7-9, the J call TRBJ1-4; 7 bases fit TRBD1. Losses at the gene ends were 2 bases for V and 3 bases for J; bases not matched to a gene: 3. The CDR3 contains 15 residues. CDR1 SEHNR and CDR2 FQNEAQ come from the germline V gene (reference sequence). In nucleotides, the CDR3 is TGTGCCAGCAGCTTAAGGGACAGACCTAATGAAAAACTGTTTTTT. Protein product: CASSLRDRPNEKLFF.

The chain employs TRBV6-2 or TRBV6-3 and TRBJ2-5; 8 bases line up with TRBD1. The V gene's germline CDR1 is MNHEY and CDR2 SVGEGT. V trimming: 5 bases; J trimming: 4 bases; junction bases outside the gene matches: 12. CDR3 length: 16 amino acids. The CDR3 DNA sequence: TGTGCCAGCAGTCGTGCGACAGGGGTTATAGGAGAGACCCAGTACTTC. Amino acids: CASSRATGVIGETQYF.

The chain links TRBV11-2 to TRBJ1-2; 9 bases are shared with TRBD1. This CDR3 comprises 17 residues. CDR1 SGHAT and CDR2 FQNNGV come from the germline V gene. J gave up 3 bases and V 2 bases, and 10 bases lay outside the gene matches. The CDR3 region has the DNA TGTGCCAGCAGCTTAACCCGGAGGGACAGGGACGACTATGGCTACACCTTC. Protein sequence: CASSLTRRDRDDYGYTF.

This sequence joins TRBV7-9 and TRBJ2-1; 12 bases align to TRBD2. The length of the CDR3 is 19 residues. Germline-derived CDR1 and CDR2 are SEHNR and FQNEAQ (reference sequence). V lost 4 bases to trimming and J lost 0 bases; unmatched junction nucleotides: 10. The CDR3 region has the DNA TGTGCCAGCAGCTCCCCGGGACTAGCGGGTCTTCTCTCCTACAATGAGCAGTTCTTC. Its translation is CASSSPGLAGLLSYNEQFF.

V gene TRBV7-9 combines with J gene TRBJ2-7; TRBD1 aligns across 9 bases. V lost 5 bases, J lost 0 bases, and 2 bases stayed unmatched. The germline gives CDR1 SEHNR, CDR2 FQNEAQ (reference sequence). The CDR3 consists of 14 residues. The DNA for the CDR3 is TGTGCCAGCAGCGGGACAGGGATCTCCTACGAGCAGTACTTC. It encodes CASSGTGISYEQYF.

The chain uses TRBV12-3 or TRBV12-4 and TRBJ1-1, with TRBD1 as a possible D gene (5 bases). The CDR3 is made up of 13 amino acids. V was pared by 10 bases and J by 4 bases, with 16 bases between. The CDR3 nucleotides read TGTGCCATTCGCGGGGGGACCTTCACTGAAGCTTTCTTT. Protein: CAIRGGTFTEAFF.

V is TRBV5-1 and J is TRBJ1-2; 8 nucleotides line up with TRBD1. Losses at the gene ends were 4 bases for V and 4 bases for J; bases not matched to a gene: 3. Germline V gene lookup returns CDR1 SGHRS and CDR2 YFSETQ. CDR3 length: 13 residues. CDR3 protein: CASSTGTGYGYTF. The CDR3 region has the DNA TGCGCCAGCAGCACCGGGACAGGCTATGGCTACACCTTC.

This sequence joins TRBV4-1 and TRBJ2-5, with 8 bases aligning to TRBD1. There are 15 residues in the CDR3. Germline V gives CDR1 MGHRA, CDR2 YSYEKL. The J segment lost 4 bases and the V segment lost 5 bases, leaving 9 bases of the junction unmatched. The CDR3 sequence is CASSTDRDGAETQYF. In DNA, the CDR3 is TGCGCCAGCAGCACGGACAGGGACGGGGCAGAGACCCAGTACTTC.

This sequence joins TRBV3-1 (or the pseudogene TRBV3-2) and TRBJ2-3; TRBD2 is a possible D gene (5 bases). There are 15 residues in the CDR3. Trimming shortened V by 2 bases and J by 5 bases, and 14 bases separated the two germline ends. Germline lookup yields CDR1 LGHDT and CDR2 YNNKEL (reference sequence). For the CDR3, the DNA is TGTGCCAGCAGCCAACCAGCGGCAAGGATAGATACGCAGTATTTT. It translates to CASSQPAARIDTQYF.

The J gene is TRBJ2-1, the V gene TRBV5-4; TRBD1 agrees at 7 bases. Germline lookup yields CDR1 SGHNT and CDR2 YYREEE (reference sequence). The CDR3 length is 14 residues. With 3 bases clipped from V and 6 bases from J, the junction kept 6 bases outside the gene matches. CDR3: CASSSSTGTNEQFF. The CDR3 DNA is TGTGCCAGCAGCTCCTCGACAGGGACCAATGAGCAGTTCTTC. The variable domain in full, completed from reference TRBV5-4 and TRBJ2-1, reads ETGVTQSPTHLIKTRGQQVTLRCSSQSGHNTVSWYQQALGQGPQFIFQYYREEENGRGNFPPRFSGLQFPNYSSELNVNALELDDSALYLCASSSSTGTNEQFFGPGTRLTVL.

The J gene is TRBJ1-1, the V gene TRBV5-1; 9 bases match TRBD1. The CDR3 loop spans 12 amino acids. Germline CDR1 is SGHRS and CDR2 is YFSETQ. V gave up 5 bases and J gave up 7 bases; unmatched junction bases: 3. The CDR3 region is CASSWDRVEAFF. DNA for the CDR3: TGCGCCAGCAGTTGGGACAGGGTTGAAGCTTTCTTT.

The genes are TRBV9 and TRBJ2-1; weak D call: TRBD2 (5 bases). Germline V gives CDR1 SGDLS, CDR2 YYNGEE. The ends were cut back, 2 bases at V and 0 bases at J, with 9 bases in the middle. The length of the CDR3 is 15 residues. The CDR3 region has the DNA TGTGCCAGCAGCGTCACTAGTCGCTCCTACAATGAGCAGTTCTTC. It yields the protein CASSVTSRSYNEQFF.

Only one count was recorded for this clone. The rearrangement uses TRBV11-3 and TRBJ2-3; 8 nucleotides align to TRBD2. CDR3 length equals 14 residues. V lost 8 bases and J lost 3; bases outside the gene matches: 7. Germline CDR1 SGHNT, CDR2 YENEEA. CDR3 sequence (DNA): TGTGCCAGCTCCGGGGGGGCCGTAACAGATACGCAGTATTTT. This translates into CASSGGAVTDTQYF.

This clone has a single count. The chain combines TRBV20-1 with TRBJ2-5, with 9 bases lining up with TRBD1. With 3 bases clipped from V and 5 bases from J, the junction kept 4 bases outside the gene matches. CDR3 length: 13 amino acids. The V gene's germline CDR1 is DFQATT and CDR2 SNEGSKA (reference sequence). CDR3 region: CSASTGGEETQYF. The CDR3 region has the DNA TGCAGTGCTAGTACAGGGGGCGAGGAGACCCAGTACTTC.

This sequence joins TRBV4-3 and TRBJ1-2; D is undetermined. The CDR3 runs 16 residues. V was clipped by 0 bases and J by 2 bases, with 13 bases between them. Germline V gives CDR1 LGHNA, CDR2 YSLEER. CDR3 residues: CASSQDGPGNNYGYTF. For the CDR3, the DNA is TGCGCCAGCAGCCAAGATGGGCCAGGAAACAACTATGGCTACACCTTC.

The rearrangement joins TRBV5-6 to TRBJ2-5; TRBD2 agrees at 8 bases. The J segment lost 1 base and the V segment lost 5 bases, leaving 4 bases of the junction unmatched. CDR1 SGHDT and CDR2 YYEEEE come from the germline V gene. There are 14 residues in the CDR3. CDR3: CASRKLAVQETQYF. CDR3 coding DNA: TGTGCCAGCAGAAAACTAGCGGTCCAAGAGACCCAGTACTTC.

The chain combines TRBV2 with TRBJ2-2; D unresolved. The germline CDR1 and CDR2 sequences are SNHLY and FYNNEI. The CDR3 sequence is 16 residues long. Trimming took off 2 bases at V and 4 bases at J, with 14 bases between the two ends. The CDR3 coding sequence is TGTGCCAGCAGTGAAACCTATTCTCAAACCACCGGGGAGCTGTTTTTT. This gives the protein CASSETYSQTTGELFF.

The V gene is TRBV5-8, the J gene TRBJ2-3; TRBD1 agrees at 9 bases. CDR3 length equals 15 residues. Germline CDR1 and CDR2: SGHTS and YDEGEE. Trimming took 5 bases from V and 0 from J; bases not matched to a gene: 4. The CDR3 nucleotides read TGTGCCAGCAGACGGGACAGGGTTAGCACAGATACGCAGTATTTT. Encoded protein: CASRRDRVSTDTQYF.